The 25 T cell receptor beta chains below come from one sample, sequenced in a study of T cells after yellow fever vaccination. TCRdb recomputed calls from the 5' RACE reads with MiXCR, one row per CDR3 protein. The sample records roughly 500,000 distinct CDR3 sequences, approximately 21% being singletons. The input for sequencing was PBMCs, taken 15 days after the yellow fever booster vaccination. The receptors originated from a young man who received the YFV17D yellow fever vaccine.

This chain uses TRBV24-1 with TRBJ2-2; D is unclear. V lost 3 bases and J lost 6, with 1 base in between. Germline lookup yields CDR1 KGHDR and CDR2 SFDVKD. The CDR3 totals 11 residues. The CDR3 here is CATSDAGELFF. In nucleotides, the CDR3 is TGTGCCACCAGTGATGCCGGGGAGCTGTTTTTT.

The V call is TRBV7-3, the J call TRBJ2-7; D is perhaps TRBD2 (6 bases). V dropped 5 bases and J dropped 4 bases, with 15 bases sitting between them. Germline loops: CDR1 SGHTA, CDR2 FQGTGA. CDR3 length: 14 amino acids. CDR3 DNA: TGTGCCAGCAGCCTCGGAGCGGGCCAATACGAGCAGTACTTC. This encodes CASSLGAGQYEQYF.

The J gene is TRBJ2-7, the V gene TRBV7-6; D gene unclear. The V and J ends lost 1 base and 2 bases respectively, with 9 bases between them. This CDR3 has 14 residues. Germline values: CDR1 SGHVS, CDR2 FNYEAQ. The CDR3 loop is CASSLDTGPYEQYF. CDR3 sequence (DNA): TGTGCCAGCAGCTTAGATACGGGCCCCTACGAGCAGTACTTC. The whole variable domain, remainder taken from reference TRBV7-6 and TRBJ2-7, is GAGVSQSPRYKVTKRGQDVALRCDPISGHVSLYWYRQALGQGPEFLTYFNYEAQQDKSGLPNDRFSAERPEGSISTLTIQRTEQRDSAMYRCASSLDTGPYEQYFGPGTRLTVT.

This clonotype was seen just once. The chain uses TRBV20-1 and TRBJ2-7; D may be TRBD2 (6 bases). Germline values: CDR1 DFQATT, CDR2 SNEGSKA (reference sequence). CDR3 length: 14 amino acids. Trimming stripped 4 bases from V and 4 bases from J, with 17 bases between. CDR3 in amino acids: CSAIMGGSGYEQYF. The CDR3 DNA reads as TGCAGTGCTATCATGGGGGGTTCCGGATACGAGCAGTACTTC.

This clonotype was recorded a few times. The chain recombines TRBV5-1 with TRBJ2-7, with a weak D call TRBD1 (6 bases). V was cut by 3 bases and J by 6 bases, with 19 bases left in between. Germline V gene data show CDR1 as SGHRS and CDR2 as YFSETQ. This CDR3 region has 15 residues. This CDR3 is CASSSFGTRDGEQYF. The CDR3, as DNA: TGCGCCAGCAGCTCCTTCGGGACAAGGGACGGCGAGCAGTACTTC.

The V gene is TRBV15, the J gene TRBJ2-5, with D unclear. The CDR3 totals 13 residues. Trimming removed 4 bases from V and 0 bases from J, with 6 bases in between. Germline V gene lookup returns CDR1 LNHNV and CDR2 YYDKDF (reference sequence). The CDR3 DNA sequence: TGTGCCACCAGCAAGGGAAACCAAGAGACCCAGTACTTC. Translation gives CATSKGNQETQYF.

This clonotype was seen a handful of times. The chain is built from TRBV27 and TRBJ2-2; D gene ambiguous. Germline CDR1 is MNHEY and CDR2 is SMNVEV (reference sequence). Trimming shortened V by 9 bases and J by 5 bases, and 16 bases separated the two germline ends. This CDR3 has 14 amino acids. The CDR3 sequence is CASAKLPITGELFF. As DNA, the CDR3 is TGTGCCAGTGCAAAACTTCCGATTACCGGGGAGCTGTTTTTT.

This clonotype was detected a few times. J is TRBJ2-2 and V is TRBV2; 9 nucleotides align to TRBD1. This CDR3 spans 15 amino acids. With 6 bases clipped from V and 5 bases from J, the junction kept 7 bases outside the gene matches. Germline CDR1 reads SNHLY; CDR2 reads FYNNEI. CDR3 protein: CASSLDRGVTGELFF. CDR3 bases: TGTGCCAGCAGCCTCGACAGGGGGGTAACCGGGGAGCTGTTTTTT. The full variable domain, rest sourced from reference TRBV2 and TRBJ2-2, is EPEVTQTPSHQVTQMGQEVILRCVPISNHLYFYWYRQILGQKVEFLVSFYNNEISEKSEIFDDQFSVERPDGSNFTLKIRSTKLEDSAMYFCASSLDRGVTGELFFGEGSRLTVL.

The chain combines TRBV11-2 with TRBJ2-1; TRBD2 aligns across 13 bases. This CDR3 is 16 amino acids long. V dropped 1 base and J dropped 8; count of bases not matched to a gene: 5. The germline gives CDR1 SGHAT, CDR2 FQNNGV. This CDR3 is CASSLVSGLAGDEQFF. The CDR3 DNA follows: TGTGCCAGCAGCTTAGTATCCGGACTAGCGGGAGATGAGCAGTTCTTC.

The count of this clonotype is one. This rearrangement joins TRBV5-4 to TRBJ2-3; D remains ambiguous. Germline V gene lookup returns CDR1 SGHNT and CDR2 YYREEE (reference sequence). The CDR3 is made up of 14 amino acids. V lost 7 bases to trimming and J lost 4 bases, with 16 bases between them. In DNA form, the CDR3 reads TGTGCCAGCGCTCCCCCTCCCCCGGCAGATACGCAGTATTTT. Protein sequence: CASAPPPPADTQYF.

Worth noting for this clonotype: A much larger clone differs by one base, so this may be a read error. The chain links TRBV5-4 to TRBJ2-7; 9 bases align to TRBD2. The CDR3 loop spans 14 amino acids. Unmatched junction bases numbered 1, after V lost 2 bases and J lost 1 base. CDR1 SGHNT and CDR2 YYREEE come from the germline V gene (reference sequence). The CDR3 DNA sequence: TGTGCCAGCAGCTTCGCGGGAGGGTCCTACGAGCAGTACTTC. Its protein product is CASSFAGGSYEQYF.

This chain joins TRBV20-1 and TRBJ2-3, with D possibly being TRBD2 (6 bases). V lost 5 bases and J lost 3, with 18 bases in between. Per the germline V gene, CDR1 is DFQATT and CDR2 is SNEGSKA (reference sequence). This CDR3 has 15 amino acids. The CDR3 region is CSAPAGPGRTDTQYF. The CDR3 DNA sequence: TGCAGTGCTCCTGCGGGACCGGGAAGAACAGATACGCAGTATTTT.

This clonotype has a handful of counts. This sequence joins TRBV6-5 and TRBJ2-1, with TRBD2 matching over 10 bases. The V gene end was trimmed by 8 bases and the J gene end by 7 bases; junction bases not matched to a gene: 11. The CDR3 runs to 15 residues. Per the germline V gene, CDR1 is MNHEY and CDR2 is SVGAGI. CDR3 coding DNA: TGTGCCAGCGCCCAATCTAGCGGGAGCGTAAATGAGCAGTTCTTC. Its protein product is CASAQSSGSVNEQFF.

The rearrangement joins TRBV7-6 to TRBJ2-2; 7 positions agree with TRBD2. The CDR3 extends over 15 amino acids. The ends lost 1 base at V and 1 base at J; junction bases unmatched: 0. Germline loops: CDR1 SGHVS, CDR2 FNYEAQ. CDR3 amino acids: CASSLGTRNTGELFF. As DNA, the CDR3 is TGTGCCAGCAGCTTAGGGACTAGGAACACCGGGGAGCTGTTTTTT.

The chain couples TRBV12-3 or TRBV12-4 to TRBJ2-1; tentative D call: TRBD2 (5 bases). V dropped 3 bases and J dropped 12 bases, with 21 bases sitting between them. This CDR3 is built from 15 residues. CDR3 DNA: TGTGCCAGCAGTTTGGAAGAGCGCCCCCGGGAAGGGCAGTTCTTC. This translates into CASSLEERPREGQFF.

This clonotype was picked up one time. J is TRBJ2-3 and V is TRBV9; 9 nucleotides line up with TRBD2. Trimming at V came to 1 base and at J to 6 bases, leaving 6 bases not matched to a gene. From germline, CDR1 is SGDLS and CDR2 YYNGEE. The CDR3 is made up of 15 amino acids. The DNA of the CDR3 is TGTGCCAGCAGCGTACAAGCGGGAGGTTCCGATACGCAGTATTTT. Its protein product is CASSVQAGGSDTQYF.

J is TRBJ1-6 and V is TRBV5-4, with a weak D call TRBD1 (5 bases). Germline-derived CDR1 and CDR2 are SGHNT and YYREEE (reference sequence). V shed 2 bases and J shed 5 bases, with 11 bases lying between them. CDR3 length equals 15 residues. The CDR3 DNA follows: TGTGCCAGCAGCTTTAAGGGGCTTGATAATTCACCCCTCCACTTT. Translation gives CASSFKGLDNSPLHF.

This clonotype turned up a few times. The chain recombines TRBV20-1 with TRBJ1-2; 7 bases line up with TRBD1. Germline CDR1 DFQATT, CDR2 SNEGSKA (reference sequence). The length of the CDR3 is 17 residues. With 0 bases clipped from V and 1 base from J, the junction kept 11 bases outside the gene matches. The CDR3 loop reads CSARDPTGTAFNYGYTF. CDR3 nucleotides: TGCAGTGCTAGAGATCCCACCGGGACAGCCTTTAACTATGGCTACACCTTC.

V gene TRBV19 combines with J gene TRBJ2-5; 8 bases agree with TRBD2. V lost 1 base and J lost 5; bases outside the gene matches: 27. The CDR3 contains 22 residues. CDR1 is LNHDA and CDR2 is SQIVND in the germline V gene (reference sequence). CDR3 sequence: CASSIGGIGITRAGAKVETQYF. DNA for the CDR3: TGTGCCAGTAGTATAGGGGGAATAGGGATTACTAGAGCGGGAGCCAAAGTGGAGACCCAGTACTTC.

This clonotype was detected ten times or more. V usage is TRBV25-1 and J usage is TRBJ2-1, with 10 bases matching TRBD2. The germline V gene encodes CDR1 MGHDK and CDR2 SYGVNS. The CDR3 has 13 amino acids. J lost 12 bases, V lost 3 bases, and 5 bases had no gene match. In DNA form, the CDR3 reads TGTGCCAGCAGTGATACTAGCGGGATCGGGCAGTTCTTC. Protein product: CASSDTSGIGQFF.

This clonotype has just one count. The chain combines TRBV25-1 with TRBJ2-3; no clear D gene. Germline CDR1 and CDR2: MGHDK and SYGVNS. V was shortened by 1 base and J by 2 bases, with 16 bases between the two germline ends. The CDR3 is 17 amino acids. CDR3 loop: CASSESHFASATDTQYF. In DNA form, the CDR3 reads TGTGCCAGCAGTGAATCCCACTTTGCGAGCGCCACAGATACGCAGTATTTT.

This sequence joins TRBV7-2 and TRBJ2-5; a possible D gene is TRBD2 (6 bases). The CDR3 loop spans 13 amino acids. The germline V and J ends were trimmed by 1 base and 7 bases, with 10 bases remaining between them. CDR1 and CDR2 (germline): SGHTA, FQGNSA. The CDR3 DNA is TGTGCCAGCAGCTTAGTTCCCGGGGGGACCCAGTACTTC. Its protein is CASSLVPGGTQYF.

The V and J genes are TRBV7-3 and TRBJ2-1; tentative D call: TRBD2 (6 bases). V dropped 4 bases and J dropped 9 bases, with 16 bases sitting between them. The V gene's germline CDR1 is SGHTA and CDR2 FQGTGA. This CDR3 spans 14 amino acids. DNA for the CDR3: TGTGCCAGCAGCTCAAGGCCCACCGGGGGTGAGCAGTTCTTC. It translates to CASSSRPTGGEQFF.

This clonotype has a handful of counts. The rearrangement joins TRBV20-1 to TRBJ1-5; D might be TRBD1 (6 bases). Germline loops: CDR1 DFQATT, CDR2 SNEGSKA (reference sequence). The CDR3 totals 14 residues. V was cut by 4 bases and J by 6 bases, with 16 bases left in between. The CDR3 DNA reads as TGCAGTGCTACCCCTACAGGGATCCCTCAGCCCCAGCATTTT. It is translated as CSATPTGIPQPQHF.

The table lists this clonotype with a few counts. The chain links TRBV7-9 to TRBJ2-1; tentatively, D is TRBD1 (5 bases). The germline gives CDR1 SEHNR, CDR2 FQNEAQ (reference sequence). The CDR3 contains 15 residues. V was pared by 1 base and J by 4 bases, with 11 bases between. The chain's CDR3 is CASSLGWGPYNEQFF. The CDR3 nucleotides are TGTGCCAGCAGCTTAGGATGGGGCCCATACAATGAGCAGTTCTTC.